The rows below give T cell receptor beta chains drawn from one sample of a study of response to subunit inactivated influenza vaccine. TCRdb redid the calling of the RT-PCR reads with MiXCR, one entry per CDR3 protein. The sample holds about 190,000 distinct CDR3 sequences, about 15% seen once. Sequencing used CD8+ T cells sorted from PBMCs, obtained 5 to 6 days after vaccination. Source of these receptors: a man aged 45 to 65 who received an inactivated influenza vaccine. Each CDR3 is given with its conserved first and last residue. The order of the fields is J gene, V gene, clone size, D gene, CDR3 DNA, CDR3 protein. A D gene is named only where the DNA matches it firmly. A clone size is listed for some rows: how often the clone was seen (once, few, many), or a class if it is expanded.

>TRBJ2-5|TRBV6-2/TRBV6-3|few|.
TGTGCCAGCAGTTATACCGGGCGGATCCAAGAGACCCAGTACTTC
CASSYTGRIQETQYF
>TRBJ1-1|TRBV5-6|.|.
TGTGCCAGCAGCTTTTATACCGGGAACACTGAAGCTTTCTTT
CASSFYTGNTEAFF
>TRBJ2-7|TRBV11-2|many|.
TGTGCCAGCAGCTTTCGGGGTACCTACGAGCAGTACTTC
CASSFRGTYEQYF
>TRBJ2-3|TRBV5-6|many|.
TGTGCCAGCAGCTTGAACCCAGGGACTAGCACAGATACGCAGTATTTT
CASSLNPGTSTDTQYF
>TRBJ2-1|TRBV27|few|.
TGTGCCAGCAGCTCCCCCCACCAGCTGGGTTCCTACAATGAGCAGTTCTTC
CASSSPHQLGSYNEQFF
>TRBJ2-7|TRBV6-1|.|.
TGTGCCAGCAGTCCTACGGGGTCTCCCTACGAGCAGTACTTC
CASSPTGSPYEQYF
>TRBJ2-2|TRBV7-3|.|.
TGTGCCAGCACGCAGGAAGCGAACACCGGGGAGCTGTTTTTT
CASTQEANTGELFF
>TRBJ2-7|TRBV29-1|.|.
TGCAGCGTTGAGGGCCTAGGCAGGGGCACCTACGAGCAGTACTTC
CSVEGLGRGTYEQYF
>TRBJ2-7|TRBV27|.|.
TGTGCCAGCAGTTTCGGGAGAATCTACGAGCAGTACTTC
CASSFGRIYEQYF
>TRBJ2-7|TRBV27|many|.
TGTGCCAGCAGTTTAGGGCGGGGAAACTACGAGCAGTACTTC
CASSLGRGNYEQYF
>TRBJ2-1|TRBV6-1|.|.
TGTGCCAGTGGGAGAGGGTCATACGATGAGCAGTTCTTC
CASGRGSYDEQFF
>TRBJ2-1|TRBV7-9|once|.
TGTGCCAGCAGCATGCAGCCGGGACCCCAGGGCTACAATGAGCAGTTCTTC
CASSMQPGPQGYNEQFF
>TRBJ2-7|TRBV7-9|few|.
TGTGCCAGCAGCTTAGGGCGTTACGAGCAGTACTTC
CASSLGRYEQYF
>TRBJ2-7|TRBV9|.|TRBD1
TGTGCCAGCAGCGACGCCGGGACAGGGGGCGAGCAGTACTTC
CASSDAGTGGEQYF
>TRBJ2-1|TRBV19|many|.
TGTGCCAGTAGTACCAGGGATGCTAATGAGCAGTTCTTC
CASSTRDANEQFF
>TRBJ1-5|TRBV4-3|few|.
TGCGCCAGCAGCCCCGCTGGAGGGAGCAATCAGCCCCAGCATTTT
CASSPAGGSNQPQHF
>TRBJ2-7|TRBV19|few|.
TGTGCCAGTAGGCTCAGGGAGAACCTCTTCTACGAGCAGTACTTC
CASRLRENLFYEQYF
>TRBJ1-6|TRBV4-3|.|.
TGCGCCCGCAGCCAGCGAGGGGACCGGCATAATTCACCCCTCCACTTT
CARSQRGDRHNSPLHF
>TRBJ2-4|TRBV28|.|.
TGTGCCAGCGGGTCCAAAAACATTCAGTACTTC
CASGSKNIQYF
>TRBJ2-5|TRBV11-2|few|.
TGTGCCAGCAGCTTAGATTCGCCGGGAGCTCAAGAGACCCAGTACTTC
CASSLDSPGAQETQYF
>TRBJ2-7|TRBV4-1|few|.
TGCGCCAGCAGCCAAGAAGACATCTACGAGCAGTACTTC
CASSQEDIYEQYF
>TRBJ2-5|TRBV27|.|.
TGTGCCAGCAGTTTTATGAGATTAGGGGACCAAGAGACCCAGTACTTC
CASSFMRLGDQETQYF
>TRBJ2-7|TRBV12-3/TRBV12-4|.|TRBD1
TGTGCCAGAAATAGGGGCAGGGGGCGAGGCGAGCAGTACTTC
CARNRGRGRGEQYF
>TRBJ2-3|TRBV12-3/TRBV12-4|few|.
TGTGCCAGCAGTTCGCCAGATACGCAGTATTTT
CASSSPDTQYF
>TRBJ2-7|TRBV5-1|.|.
TGCGCCAGCAGCGCTGGGGTGGCCTTCACAGGCGAGCAGTACTTC
CASSAGVAFTGEQYF
>TRBJ2-1|TRBV2|.|TRBD2
TGTGCCATCTGGAGGACTAGCCGAGACAATGAGCAGTTCTTC
CAIWRTSRDNEQFF
>TRBJ2-7|TRBV20-1|few|.
TGCAGTGCTAGAGACCAGGGGAACTCCTACGAGCAGTACTTC
CSARDQGNSYEQYF
>TRBJ2-2|TRBV29-1|.|.
TGCAGCGTTCGGGGAGGCACCGGGGAGCTGTTTTTT
CSVRGGTGELFF
>TRBJ1-1|TRBV19|.|.
TGTGCCAGTAGTCCCCTGATGAACACTGAAGCTTTCTTT
CASSPLMNTEAFF
>TRBJ2-7|TRBV9|.|.
TGTGCCAGCAGCGACGGTGCGGGCGAGCAGTACTTC
CASSDGAGEQYF
>TRBJ2-5|TRBV7-6|.|TRBD1
TGTGCCAGCAGCCTAGGACAGGGGGGTTTGTTCTTGTACCAAGAGACCCAGTACTTC
CASSLGQGGLFLYQETQYF
>TRBJ2-1|TRBV7-2|few|TRBD2
TGTGCCAGCAGCTTAGTTGGTTCTAGCGGCAATGAGCAGTTCTTC
CASSLVGSSGNEQFF
>TRBJ2-5|TRBV12-3/TRBV12-4|many|TRBD2
TGTGCCAGCAGCTCAACCCGGGGGGGGGCCCAGGACCAGTACTTC
CASSSTRGGAQDQYF
>TRBJ1-2|TRBV9|.|.
TGTGCCAGCAGCGGAGGCTATGGCTACACCTTC
CASSGGYGYTF
>TRBJ2-3|TRBV2|many|TRBD2
TGTGCCAGCAATCCGGGACTACTTACAGATACGCAGTATTTT
CASNPGLLTDTQYF
>TRBJ1-5|TRBV12-3/TRBV12-4|.|TRBD1
TGTGCCAGCACCCTCGGGACAGGGGTTCAGCCCCAGCATTTT
CASTLGTGVQPQHF
>TRBJ2-1|TRBV12-3/TRBV12-4|few|TRBD1
TGTGCCAGCAGTTTGACAGGGTTAGGCTACAATGAGCAGTTCTTC
CASSLTGLGYNEQFF
>TRBJ2-1|TRBV20-1|many|.
TGCAGTGCTAGAGATTGGGGGGCTGAGCAGTTCTTC
CSARDWGAEQFF
>TRBJ1-1|TRBV7-9|many|.
TGTGCCAGCAGCCCTTTAGGCACTGAAGCTTTCTTT
CASSPLGTEAFF
>TRBJ1-4|TRBV4-1|.|.
TGCGCCAGCAGCCAAGATCCCGGGGTTGGGCGTGAAAAACTGTTTTTT
CASSQDPGVGREKLFF
>TRBJ2-7|TRBV7-2|few|.
TGTGCCAGCAGCAATGGGGTCCACGAGCAGTACTTC
CASSNGVHEQYF
>TRBJ2-3|TRBV13|.|.
TGTGCCAGCAGCTTACGGCAGGGCGTCACAGATACGCAGTATTTT
CASSLRQGVTDTQYF
>TRBJ2-4|TRBV10-3|.|.
TGTGCCATCAGTGAGTCCGCACCACAAGCCGACATCGGGGGCCCCATGGACATTCAGTACTTC
CAISESAPQADIGGPMDIQYF
>TRBJ2-7|TRBV18|.|.
TGTGCCAGCTCAACTGACAGATACGAGCAGTACTTC
CASSTDRYEQYF
>TRBJ2-1|TRBV4-3|few|.
TGCGCCAGCAGCCAAGGCCTGGGGCTGGGAAATGAGCAGTTCTTC
CASSQGLGLGNEQFF
>TRBJ2-7|TRBV5-1|.|TRBD2
TGCGCCAGCAGTTCAGGACTGACTAGCGGGAGGTCGCCCGAGCAGTACTTC
CASSSGLTSGRSPEQYF
>TRBJ1-5|TRBV12-3/TRBV12-4|few|TRBD1
TGTGCCAGCAGGTTACAGGGGGCACGGCAGCCCCAGCATTTT
CASRLQGARQPQHF
>TRBJ2-3|TRBV27|many|.
TGTGCCAGCAGTTTAAAAGTTAGCACAGATACGCAGTATTTT
CASSLKVSTDTQYF
>TRBJ2-2|TRBV20-1|.|TRBD2
TGCTGTGCTAGTAATATACTAGCGGGGCCGAACACCGGGGAGCTGTTTTTT
CCASNILAGPNTGELFF
>TRBJ2-2|TRBV19|few|TRBD1
TGTGCCAGTAGTATTATGGGACAGCTCACCGGGGAGCTGTTTTTT
CASSIMGQLTGELFF
>TRBJ2-7|TRBV3-1|many|.
TGTGCCAGCAGCCAAGGCCGGAGATCCTACGAGCAGTACTTC
CASSQGRRSYEQYF
>TRBJ2-7|TRBV4-1|few|TRBD1
TGCGCCAGCAGCCAAGGGTTGTCGGGACAGGGTATTCACGAGCAGTACTTC
CASSQGLSGQGIHEQYF
>TRBJ2-2|TRBV28|many|TRBD2
TGTGCCAGCAGTTTATCGGGGGGGAACACCGGGGAGCTGTTTTTT
CASSLSGGNTGELFF
>TRBJ2-1|TRBV11-1|few|.
TGTGCCAGCAGCTCCGGGACCTTAGATGAGCAGTTCTTC
CASSSGTLDEQFF
>TRBJ1-1|TRBV7-9|.|.
TGTGCCAGCAGCTCGATAGGGGGGTTGAACACTGAAGCTTTCTTT
CASSSIGGLNTEAFF